This entry concerns a single T cell receptor (beta chain). The antigen is not known. Distinct nucleotide sequences in the sample also encode this CDR3. This specimen comes from a study of shared clonotypes between healthy human individuals. Study in general: Per donor, three plates held CD4 naive cells, three held CD4 memory, two held CD8 naive and one held CD8 memory. General study points: Since donors were few, the genetic and exposure-history diversity represented was limited.

TCRdb's copy holds only in-frame clones and misses some; the assay was immunoSEQ multiplex PCR. This sample carries over a million clones, approximately 98.5% of them seen once, and the ten largest clones take roughly 0.35%. Per germline, CDR1 DFQATT and CDR2 SNEGSKA (reference sequence). The CDR3 spans 11 residues. Trimming took off 3 bases at V and 4 bases at J, with 4 bases between the two ends. What was sequenced was naive CD4+ T cells sorted from blood. Subset noted: CD45RA+ positively selected. The clonotype originates from a man aged 25-40 years in good health. V and J are TRBV20-1 and TRBJ2-1; D not certain. The CDR3, as DNA: TGCAGTGCTAGGCCTTACAATGAGCAGTTCTTC. This codes for CSARPYNEQFF.